What follows describes a single TCR beta chain. The target antigen is unknown. RNA extraction and reverse transcription yielded cDNA as sequencing template. TCRdb's copy holds only in-frame clones and misses some; the assay was immunoSEQ multiplex PCR. The table includes approximately 90,000 clones, 70% to 85% detected once. This CDR3 has 14 residues. With 3 bases removed from V and 4 bases from J, the gap between germline ends came to 12 bases. Germline CDR1 and CDR2: ENHRY and SYGVKD. The sample originates from a study of CD8+ T cells in alopecia areata. Treatment defined: oral pan-JAK inhibitor, 5-10 mg twice daily. Peripheral blood samples and lesional scalp punch biopsies were obtained from alopecia areata patients. Whole-study findings and limits: Higher clonality than in normal scalp was seen in lesional scalp, especially alopecia totalis/universalis. In patients, TCRs were shared less clearly than in mice, and HLA may possibly be involved. Tofacitinib significantly decreased scalp clonality and expanded CD8+ clones among top 100.

Here the sequenced sample was CD8+ T cells sorted from blood, taken at roughly week 45, from a patient treated with tofacitinib. The rearrangement uses TRBV10-3 and TRBJ1-1; D is perhaps TRBD1 (5 bases). This clonotype originated in a human donor with alopecia areata. This CDR3 is CAISEGVGGTEAFF. CDR3 coding DNA: TGTGCCATCAGTGAAGGTGTCGGGGGCACTGAAGCTTTCTTT.